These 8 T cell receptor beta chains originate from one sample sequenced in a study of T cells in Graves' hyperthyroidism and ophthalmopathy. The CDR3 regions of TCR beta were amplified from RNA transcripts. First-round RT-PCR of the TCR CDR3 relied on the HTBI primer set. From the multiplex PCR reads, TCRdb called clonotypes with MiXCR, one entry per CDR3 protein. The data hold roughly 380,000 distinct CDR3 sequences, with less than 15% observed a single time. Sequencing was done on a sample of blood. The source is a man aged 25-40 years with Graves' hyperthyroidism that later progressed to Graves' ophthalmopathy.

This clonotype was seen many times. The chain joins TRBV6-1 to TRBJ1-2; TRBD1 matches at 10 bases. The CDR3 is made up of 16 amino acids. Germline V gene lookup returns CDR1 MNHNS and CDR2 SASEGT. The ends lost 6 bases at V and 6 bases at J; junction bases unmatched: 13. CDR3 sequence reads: CASSTRMGQGIDGYTF. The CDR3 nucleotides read TGTGCCAGCAGCACTAGGATGGGACAGGGGATAGATGGCTACACCTTC.

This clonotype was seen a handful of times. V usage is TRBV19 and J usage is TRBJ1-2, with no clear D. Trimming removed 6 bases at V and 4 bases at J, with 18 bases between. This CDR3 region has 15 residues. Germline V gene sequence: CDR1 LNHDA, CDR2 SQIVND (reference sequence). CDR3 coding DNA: TGTGCCAGTAGCCGTTTCCGGGAGCAAGGCTATGGCTACACCTTC. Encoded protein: CASSRFREQGYGYTF.

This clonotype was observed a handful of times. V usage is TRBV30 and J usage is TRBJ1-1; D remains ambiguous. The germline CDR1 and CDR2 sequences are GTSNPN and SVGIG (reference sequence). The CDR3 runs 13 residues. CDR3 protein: CARSEGVNTEAFF. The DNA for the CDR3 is TGTGCTAGAAGCGAGGGCGTTAACACTGAAGCTTTCTTT.

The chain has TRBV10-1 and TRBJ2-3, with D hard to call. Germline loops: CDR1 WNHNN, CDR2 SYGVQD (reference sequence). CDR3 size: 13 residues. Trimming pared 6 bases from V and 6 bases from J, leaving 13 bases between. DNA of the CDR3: TGCGCCAGCAGCCTCAGCTACACCGATACGCAGTATTTT. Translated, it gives CASSLSYTDTQYF.

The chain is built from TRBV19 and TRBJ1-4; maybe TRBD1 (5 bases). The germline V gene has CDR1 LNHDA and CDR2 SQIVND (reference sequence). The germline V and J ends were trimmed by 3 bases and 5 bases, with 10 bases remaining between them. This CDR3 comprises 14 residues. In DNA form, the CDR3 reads TGTGCCAGTAGTATCCAGGGAAGGAATGAAAAACTGTTTTTT. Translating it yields CASSIQGRNEKLFF.

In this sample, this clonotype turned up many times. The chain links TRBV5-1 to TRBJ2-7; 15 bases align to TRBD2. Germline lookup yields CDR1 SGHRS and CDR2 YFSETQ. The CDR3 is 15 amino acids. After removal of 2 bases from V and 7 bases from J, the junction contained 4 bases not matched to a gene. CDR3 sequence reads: CASSLMGLAGGEQYF. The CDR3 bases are TGCGCCAGCAGCTTAATGGGACTAGCGGGGGGAGAGCAGTACTTC.

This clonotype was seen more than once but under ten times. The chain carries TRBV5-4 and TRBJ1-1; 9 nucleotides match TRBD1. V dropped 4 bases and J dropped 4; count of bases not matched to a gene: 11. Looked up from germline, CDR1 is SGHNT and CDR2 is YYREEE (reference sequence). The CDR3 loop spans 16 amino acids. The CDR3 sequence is CASSTITGTGTTEAFF. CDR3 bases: TGTGCCAGCAGCACCATTACCGGGACAGGGACCACTGAAGCTTTCTTT. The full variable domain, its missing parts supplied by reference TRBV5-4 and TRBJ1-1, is ETGVTQSPTHLIKTRGQQVTLRCSSQSGHNTVSWYQQALGQGPQFIFQYYREEENGRGNFPPRFSGLQFPNYSSELNVNALELDDSALYLCASSTITGTGTTEAFFGQGTRLTVV.

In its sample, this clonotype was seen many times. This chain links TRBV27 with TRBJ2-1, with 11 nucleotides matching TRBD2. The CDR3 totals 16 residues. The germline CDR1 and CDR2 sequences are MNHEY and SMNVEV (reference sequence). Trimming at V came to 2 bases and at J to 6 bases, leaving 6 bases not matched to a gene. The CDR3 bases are TGTGCCAGCAGTTTAGGGGGACTAGCGGACACCAATGAGCAGTTCTTC. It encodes CASSLGGLADTNEQFF.